This T cell receptor beta chain derives from a study of cytomegalovirus exposure and HLA in healthy donors. Study in general: Caucasian-associated ancestry cluster membership applied to approximately 81% of approximately 420 genotyped donors. Points from the study as a whole: TCR beta sequences reportedly predicted the HLA-A and HLA-B alleles of most subjects accurately. About 87% or about 30% of the time was how often most TCR beta V segments were productive, according to an earlier analysis.

13 Jbeta primers and 60 Vbeta primers were used for the PCR. Method: immunoSEQ multiplex PCR; TCRdb's copy keeps in-frame clones and lacks some. The table counts roughly 140,000 clones; 2% to 3% lies in the top ten. About this clone itself: The antigen is undetermined. Other nucleotide sequences from this sample produce the same CDR3.

The receptor comes from a man in his forties in good health and CMV-seronegative. Sequencing used PBMCs.

The chain's CDR3 is CASSPRRDNSPLHF. The DNA for the CDR3 is TGTGCCAGCTCACCTAGGAGAGATAATTCACCCCTCCACTTT. The chain employs TRBV18 and TRBJ1-6; the D is unclear. The V gene lost 3 bases and the J gene lost 5 bases, with 8 bases spanning the gap. This CDR3 is 14 amino acids long. Per germline, CDR1 KGHSH and CDR2 LQKENI.